This TCR beta chain was sequenced in a study of cytomegalovirus exposure and HLA in healthy donors. Study-level background: Of approximately 400 genotyped donors, 70% to 85% clustered with self-reported Caucasian donors. Study-level points and caveats: A later analysis reported that several of the most significant clusters appeared to be linked to common viral pathogens, among them Epstein-Barr virus.

The CDR3 spans 17 residues. Trimming removed 0 bases from V and 2 bases from J, with 14 bases in between. Germline assignment: CDR1 SGDLS and CDR2 YYNGEE. PCR primers comprised 60 Vbeta and 13 Jbeta primers. Method: immunoSEQ multiplex PCR; TCRdb's copy keeps in-frame clones and lacks some. The table has roughly 100,000 clones, about 77% seen once. Sampled while nominally healthy, donors likely had unrecorded immune exposures. This clone has a handful of counts. Its target is unknown. The chain combines TRBV9 with TRBJ1-4; unclear D gene. This receptor was taken from a woman younger than 30 in good health and CMV-seropositive. The sequenced sample was PBMCs. The CDR3 DNA follows: TGTGCCAGCAGCGTAGGGACGGGAGGGCCCACTAATGAAAAACTGTTTTTT. Protein sequence: CASSVGTGGPTNEKLFF.